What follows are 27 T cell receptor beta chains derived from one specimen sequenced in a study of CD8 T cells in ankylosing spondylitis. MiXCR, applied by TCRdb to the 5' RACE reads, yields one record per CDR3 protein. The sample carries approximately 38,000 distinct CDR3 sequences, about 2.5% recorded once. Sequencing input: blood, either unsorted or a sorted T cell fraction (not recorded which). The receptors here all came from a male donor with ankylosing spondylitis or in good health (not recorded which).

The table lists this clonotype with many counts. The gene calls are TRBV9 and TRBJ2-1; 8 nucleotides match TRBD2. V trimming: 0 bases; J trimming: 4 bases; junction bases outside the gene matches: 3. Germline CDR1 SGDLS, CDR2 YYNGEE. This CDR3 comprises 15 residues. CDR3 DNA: TGTGCCAGCAGCGTAGCTAGCGGGTATTACAATGAGCAGTTCTTC. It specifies CASSVASGYYNEQFF.

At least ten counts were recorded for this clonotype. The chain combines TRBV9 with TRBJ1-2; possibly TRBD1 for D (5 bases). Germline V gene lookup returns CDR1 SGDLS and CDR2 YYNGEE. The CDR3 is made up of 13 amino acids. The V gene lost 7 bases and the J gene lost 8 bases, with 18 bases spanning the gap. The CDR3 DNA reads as TGTGCCAGCCAAAAACGGGCAGGGACCGGCTACACCTTC. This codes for CASQKRAGTGYTF.

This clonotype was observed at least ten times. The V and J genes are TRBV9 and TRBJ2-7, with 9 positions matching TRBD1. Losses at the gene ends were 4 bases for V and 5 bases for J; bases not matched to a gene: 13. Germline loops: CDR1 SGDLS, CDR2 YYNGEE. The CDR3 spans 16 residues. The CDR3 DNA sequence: TGTGCCAGCAGCCCGCCCGGGACAGGGTTCGTGGACGAGCAGTACTTC. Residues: CASSPPGTGFVDEQYF.

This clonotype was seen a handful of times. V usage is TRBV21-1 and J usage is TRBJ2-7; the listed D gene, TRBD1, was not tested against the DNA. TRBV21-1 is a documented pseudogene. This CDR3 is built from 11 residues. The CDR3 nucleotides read TGTGCCAGCGGGGATCCCGTCGAGCAGTACTTC. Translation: CASGDPVEQYF.

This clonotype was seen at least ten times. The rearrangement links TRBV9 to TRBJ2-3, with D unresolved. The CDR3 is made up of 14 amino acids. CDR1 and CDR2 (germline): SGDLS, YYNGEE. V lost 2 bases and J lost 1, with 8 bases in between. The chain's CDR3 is CASSVLYGTDTQYF. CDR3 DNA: TGTGCCAGCAGCGTCCTATATGGCACAGATACGCAGTATTTT.

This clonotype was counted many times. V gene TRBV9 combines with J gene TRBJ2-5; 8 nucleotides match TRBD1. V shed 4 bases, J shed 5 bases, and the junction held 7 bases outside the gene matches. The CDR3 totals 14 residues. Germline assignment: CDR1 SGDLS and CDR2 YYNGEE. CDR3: CASSTPGGGETQYF. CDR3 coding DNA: TGTGCCAGCAGCACCCCAGGGGGCGGGGAGACCCAGTACTTC.

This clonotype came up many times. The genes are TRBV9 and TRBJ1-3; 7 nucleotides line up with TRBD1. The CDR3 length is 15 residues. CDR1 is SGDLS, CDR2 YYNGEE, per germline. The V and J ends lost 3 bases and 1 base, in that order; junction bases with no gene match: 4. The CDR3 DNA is TGTGCCAGCAGCGCGACAGGGAAGTCTGGAAACACCATATATTTT. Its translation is CASSATGKSGNTIYF.

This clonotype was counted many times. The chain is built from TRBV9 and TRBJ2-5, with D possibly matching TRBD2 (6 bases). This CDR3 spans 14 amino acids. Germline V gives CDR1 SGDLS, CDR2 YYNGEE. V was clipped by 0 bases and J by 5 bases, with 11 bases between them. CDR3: CASSVGRLAETQYF. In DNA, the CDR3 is TGTGCCAGCAGCGTAGGACGGCTAGCGGAGACCCAGTACTTC.

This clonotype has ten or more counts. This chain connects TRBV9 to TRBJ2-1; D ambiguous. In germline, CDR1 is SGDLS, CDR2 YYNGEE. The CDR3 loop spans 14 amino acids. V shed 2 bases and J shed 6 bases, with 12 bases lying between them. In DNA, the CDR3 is TGTGCCAGCAGCGTTGCAATAGCCAGCAATGAGCAGTTCTTC. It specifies CASSVAIASNEQFF.

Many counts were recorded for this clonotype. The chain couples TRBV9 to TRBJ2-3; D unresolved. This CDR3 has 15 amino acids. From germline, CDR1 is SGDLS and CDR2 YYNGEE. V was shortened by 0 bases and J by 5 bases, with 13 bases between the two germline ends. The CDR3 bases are TGTGCCAGCAGCGTAGAGCCAAGGCCTCAAGATACGCAGTATTTT. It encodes CASSVEPRPQDTQYF.

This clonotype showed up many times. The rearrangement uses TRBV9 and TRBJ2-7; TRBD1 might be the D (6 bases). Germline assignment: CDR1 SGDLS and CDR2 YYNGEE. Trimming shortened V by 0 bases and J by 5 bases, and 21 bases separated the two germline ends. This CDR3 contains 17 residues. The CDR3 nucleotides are TGTGCCAGCAGCGTAGCCGGGACACCCTCCAGTCCTAACGAGCAGTACTTC. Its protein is CASSVAGTPSSPNEQYF. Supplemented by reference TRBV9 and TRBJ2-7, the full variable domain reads DSGVTQTPKHLITATGQRVTLRCSPRSGDLSVYWYQQSLDQGLQFLIQYYNGEERAKGNILERFSAQQFPDLHSELNLSSLELGDSALYFCASSVAGTPSSPNEQYFGPGTRLTVT.

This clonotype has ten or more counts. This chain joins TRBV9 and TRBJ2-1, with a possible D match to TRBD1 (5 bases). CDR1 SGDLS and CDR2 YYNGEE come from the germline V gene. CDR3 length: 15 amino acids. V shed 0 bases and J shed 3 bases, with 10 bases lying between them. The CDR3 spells CASSVGQDIYNEQFF. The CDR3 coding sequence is TGTGCCAGCAGCGTAGGTCAGGACATCTACAATGAGCAGTTCTTC.

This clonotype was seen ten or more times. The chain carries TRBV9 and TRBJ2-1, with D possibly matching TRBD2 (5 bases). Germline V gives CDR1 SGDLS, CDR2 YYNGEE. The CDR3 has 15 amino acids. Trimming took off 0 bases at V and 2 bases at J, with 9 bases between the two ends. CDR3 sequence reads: CASSVGAVPYNEQFF. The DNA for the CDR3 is TGTGCCAGCAGCGTAGGAGCGGTACCCTACAATGAGCAGTTCTTC.

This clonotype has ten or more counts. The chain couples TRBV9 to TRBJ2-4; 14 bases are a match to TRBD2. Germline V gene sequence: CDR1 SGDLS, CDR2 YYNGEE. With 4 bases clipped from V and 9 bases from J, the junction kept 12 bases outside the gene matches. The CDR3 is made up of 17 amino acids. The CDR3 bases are TGTGCCAGCAGCCAGACTAGCGGGAGGGCCATCAGGGGCATTCAGTACTTC. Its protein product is CASSQTSGRAIRGIQYF. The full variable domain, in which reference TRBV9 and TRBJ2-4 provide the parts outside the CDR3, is DSGVTQTPKHLITATGQRVTLRCSPRSGDLSVYWYQQSLDQGLQFLIQYYNGEERAKGNILERFSAQQFPDLHSELNLSSLELGDSALYFCASSQTSGRAIRGIQYFGAGTRLSVL.

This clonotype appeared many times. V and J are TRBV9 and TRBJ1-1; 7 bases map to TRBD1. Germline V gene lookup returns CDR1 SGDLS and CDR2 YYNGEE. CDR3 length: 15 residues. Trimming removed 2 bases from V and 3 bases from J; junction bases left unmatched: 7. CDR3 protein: CASSVYDRADTEAFF. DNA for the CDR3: TGTGCCAGCAGCGTCTACGACAGGGCGGACACTGAAGCTTTCTTT.

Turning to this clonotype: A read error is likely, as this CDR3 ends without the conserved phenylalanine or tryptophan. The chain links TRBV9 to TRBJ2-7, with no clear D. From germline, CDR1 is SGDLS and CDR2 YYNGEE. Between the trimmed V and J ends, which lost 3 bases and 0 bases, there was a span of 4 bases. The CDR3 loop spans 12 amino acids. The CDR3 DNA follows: TGTGCCAGCAGCGGTTACTCCTACGAGCAGTACTAC. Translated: CASSGYSYEQYY.

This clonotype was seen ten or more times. The CDR3 loop reads CASSVEWIPKEQYF. The CDR3 bases are TGTGCCAGCAGCGTAGAGTGGATCCCAAAAGAGCAGTACTTC. The chain uses TRBV9 and TRBJ2-7, with D uncertain. The CDR3 is 14 amino acids. Germline lookup yields CDR1 SGDLS and CDR2 YYNGEE. V lost 0 bases, J lost 7 bases, and 14 bases lay in between.

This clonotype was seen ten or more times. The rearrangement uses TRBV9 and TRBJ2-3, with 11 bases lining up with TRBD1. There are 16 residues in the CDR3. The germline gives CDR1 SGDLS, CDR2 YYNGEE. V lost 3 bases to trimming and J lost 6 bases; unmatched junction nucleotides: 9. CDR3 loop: CASSAPPGTGGDTQYF. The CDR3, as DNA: TGTGCCAGCAGCGCCCCCCCCGGGACAGGGGGGGATACGCAGTATTTT.

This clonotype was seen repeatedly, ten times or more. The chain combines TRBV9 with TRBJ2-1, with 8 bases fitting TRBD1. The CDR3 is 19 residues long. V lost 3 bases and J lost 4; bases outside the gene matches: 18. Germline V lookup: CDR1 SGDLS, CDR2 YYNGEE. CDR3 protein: CASSAVEAGGLLGYNEQFF. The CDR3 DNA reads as TGTGCCAGCAGCGCCGTGGAGGCAGGGGGCTTATTGGGGTACAATGAGCAGTTCTTC.

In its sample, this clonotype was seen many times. CDR3 nucleotides: TGTGCCAGCAGCGGGACCGGGCGACCGTCGGAGGAAAAACTGTTTTTT. Encoded protein: CASSGTGRPSEEKLFF. This rearrangement joins TRBV9 to TRBJ1-4; D is undetermined. From germline, CDR1 is SGDLS and CDR2 YYNGEE. There are 16 residues in the CDR3. Deletions cut 3 bases from V and 8 bases from J, with 20 bases between.

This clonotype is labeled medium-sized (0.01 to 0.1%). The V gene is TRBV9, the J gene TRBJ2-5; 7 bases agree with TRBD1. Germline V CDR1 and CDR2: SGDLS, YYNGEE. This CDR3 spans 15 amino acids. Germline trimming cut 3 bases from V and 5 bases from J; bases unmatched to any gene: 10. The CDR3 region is CASSALGQTRETQYF. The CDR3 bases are TGTGCCAGCAGCGCCCTGGGACAGACCAGGGAGACCCAGTACTTC. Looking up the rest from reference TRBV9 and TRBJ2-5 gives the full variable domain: DSGVTQTPKHLITATGQRVTLRCSPRSGDLSVYWYQQSLDQGLQFLIQYYNGEERAKGNILERFSAQQFPDLHSELNLSSLELGDSALYFCASSALGQTRETQYFGPGTRLLVL.

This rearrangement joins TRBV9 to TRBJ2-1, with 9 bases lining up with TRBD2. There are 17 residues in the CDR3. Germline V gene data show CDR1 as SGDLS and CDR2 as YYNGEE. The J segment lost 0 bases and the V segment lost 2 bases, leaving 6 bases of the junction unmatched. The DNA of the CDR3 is TGTGCCAGCAGCGTGGCTAGCGGGACAAGCTCCTACAATGAGCAGTTCTTC. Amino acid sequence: CASSVASGTSSYNEQFF.

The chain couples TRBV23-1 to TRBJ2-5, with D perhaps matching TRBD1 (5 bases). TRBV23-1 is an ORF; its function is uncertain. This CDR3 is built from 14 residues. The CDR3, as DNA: TGCGCAGCACCCCAGTTCAGGGCCCCAGAGACCCAGTACTTC. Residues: CAAPQFRAPETQYF.

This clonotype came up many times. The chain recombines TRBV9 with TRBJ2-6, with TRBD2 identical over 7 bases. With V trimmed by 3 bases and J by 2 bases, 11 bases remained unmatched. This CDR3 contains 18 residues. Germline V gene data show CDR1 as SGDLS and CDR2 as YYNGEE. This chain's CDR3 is CASSEGLRRVAGANVLTF. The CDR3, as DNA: TGTGCCAGCAGCGAGGGACTAAGACGTGTCGCTGGGGCCAACGTCCTGACTTTC. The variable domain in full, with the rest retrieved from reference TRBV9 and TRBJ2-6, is DSGVTQTPKHLITATGQRVTLRCSPRSGDLSVYWYQQSLDQGLQFLIQYYNGEERAKGNILERFSAQQFPDLHSELNLSSLELGDSALYFCASSEGLRRVAGANVLTFGAGSRLTVL.

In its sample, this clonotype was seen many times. CDR3 protein: CASSVTSGRRGEQFF. DNA for the CDR3: TGTGCCAGCAGCGTTACTAGCGGGAGGCGAGGTGAGCAGTTCTTC. This chain joins TRBV9 and TRBJ2-1, with 12 bases fitting TRBD2. V lost 2 bases to trimming and J lost 9 bases; unmatched junction nucleotides: 6. Germline V CDR1 and CDR2: SGDLS, YYNGEE. CDR3 length: 15 residues.

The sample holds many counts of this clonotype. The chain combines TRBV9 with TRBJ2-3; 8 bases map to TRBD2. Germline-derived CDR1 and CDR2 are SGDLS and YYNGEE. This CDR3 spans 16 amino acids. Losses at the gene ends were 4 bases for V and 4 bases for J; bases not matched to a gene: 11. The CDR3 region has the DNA TGTGCCAGCAGCTTGGGGGGACTAGTTGGAGCAGATACGCAGTATTTT. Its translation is CASSLGGLVGADTQYF.

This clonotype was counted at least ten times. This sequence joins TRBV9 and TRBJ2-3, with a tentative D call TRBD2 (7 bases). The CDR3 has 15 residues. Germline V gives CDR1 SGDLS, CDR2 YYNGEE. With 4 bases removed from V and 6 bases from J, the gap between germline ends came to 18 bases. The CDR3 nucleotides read TGTGCCAGCAGCCCCCGGACTAGGGGGGTCGATACGCAGTATTTT. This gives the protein CASSPRTRGVDTQYF. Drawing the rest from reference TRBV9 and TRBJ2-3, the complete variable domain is DSGVTQTPKHLITATGQRVTLRCSPRSGDLSVYWYQQSLDQGLQFLIQYYNGEERAKGNILERFSAQQFPDLHSELNLSSLELGDSALYFCASSPRTRGVDTQYFGPGTRLTVL.